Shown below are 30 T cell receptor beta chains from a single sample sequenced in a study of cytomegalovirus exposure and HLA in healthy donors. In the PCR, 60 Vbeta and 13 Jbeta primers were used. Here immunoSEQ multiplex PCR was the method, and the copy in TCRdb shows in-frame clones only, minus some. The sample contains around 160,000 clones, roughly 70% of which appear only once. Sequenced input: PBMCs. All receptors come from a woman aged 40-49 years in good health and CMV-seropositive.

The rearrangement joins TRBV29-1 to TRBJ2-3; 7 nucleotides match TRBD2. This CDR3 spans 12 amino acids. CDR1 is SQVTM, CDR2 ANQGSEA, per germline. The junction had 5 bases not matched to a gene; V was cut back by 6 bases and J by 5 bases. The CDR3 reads CSVGGLEDTQYF. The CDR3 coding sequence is TGCAGCGTGGGGGGGTTGGAAGATACGCAGTATTTT.

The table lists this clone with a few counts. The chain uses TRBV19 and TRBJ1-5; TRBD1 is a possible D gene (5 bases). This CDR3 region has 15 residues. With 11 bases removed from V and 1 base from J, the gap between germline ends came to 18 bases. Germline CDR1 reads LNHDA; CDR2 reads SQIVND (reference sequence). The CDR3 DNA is TGTGCCGTTAGAGGGGAGGGACCCAGCAATCAGCCCCAGCATTTT. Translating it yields CAVRGEGPSNQPQHF.

The CDR3 spells CASSKYSGTSNTGELFF. DNA of the CDR3: TGTGCCAGCAGCAAATACTCCGGGACTAGTAACACCGGGGAGCTGTTTTTT. This chain uses TRBV11-1 with TRBJ2-2, with TRBD2 matching over 8 bases. The CDR3 sequence is 17 residues long. CDR1 and CDR2 (germline): SGHAT, FQDESV (reference sequence). The junction had 10 bases not matched to a gene; V was cut back by 5 bases and J by 2 bases.

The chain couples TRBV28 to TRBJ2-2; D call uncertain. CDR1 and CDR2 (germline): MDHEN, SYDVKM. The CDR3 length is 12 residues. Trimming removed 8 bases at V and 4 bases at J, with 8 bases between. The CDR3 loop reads CASHAPTGELFF. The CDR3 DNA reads TGTGCCAGCCACGCGCCCACCGGGGAGCTGTTTTTT.

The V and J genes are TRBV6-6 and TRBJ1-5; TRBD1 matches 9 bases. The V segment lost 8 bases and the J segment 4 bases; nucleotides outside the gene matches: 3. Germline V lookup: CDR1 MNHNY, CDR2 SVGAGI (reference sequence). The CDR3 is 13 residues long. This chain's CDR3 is CASRDRENQPQHF. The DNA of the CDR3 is TGTGCCAGCCGGGACAGGGAGAATCAGCCCCAGCATTTT.

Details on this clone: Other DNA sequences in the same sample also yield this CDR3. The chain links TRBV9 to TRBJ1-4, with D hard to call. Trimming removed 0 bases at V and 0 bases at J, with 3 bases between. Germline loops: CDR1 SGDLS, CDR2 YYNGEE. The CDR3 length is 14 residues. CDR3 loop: CASSVATTNEKLFF. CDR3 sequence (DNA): TGTGCCAGCAGCGTAGCTACAACTAATGAAAAACTGTTTTTT.

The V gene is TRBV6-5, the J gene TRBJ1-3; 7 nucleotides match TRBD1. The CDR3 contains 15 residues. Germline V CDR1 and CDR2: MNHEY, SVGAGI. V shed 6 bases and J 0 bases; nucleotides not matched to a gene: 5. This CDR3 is CASRPQGSSGNTIYF. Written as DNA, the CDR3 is TGTGCCAGCAGGCCACAGGGGAGCTCTGGAAACACCATATATTTT.

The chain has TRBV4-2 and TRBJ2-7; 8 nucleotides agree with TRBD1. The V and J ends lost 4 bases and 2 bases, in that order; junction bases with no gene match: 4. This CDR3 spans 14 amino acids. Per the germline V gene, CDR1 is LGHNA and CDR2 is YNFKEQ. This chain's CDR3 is CASSPPGGPYEQYF. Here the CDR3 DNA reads TGTGCCAGCAGCCCGCCAGGGGGCCCCTACGAGCAGTACTTC.

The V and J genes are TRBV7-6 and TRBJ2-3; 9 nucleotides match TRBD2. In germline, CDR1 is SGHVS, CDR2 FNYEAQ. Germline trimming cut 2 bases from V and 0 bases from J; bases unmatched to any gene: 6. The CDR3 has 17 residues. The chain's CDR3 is CASSLLVAGVSTDTQYF. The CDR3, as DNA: TGTGCCAGCAGCTTATTGGTAGCGGGGGTGAGCACAGATACGCAGTATTTT.

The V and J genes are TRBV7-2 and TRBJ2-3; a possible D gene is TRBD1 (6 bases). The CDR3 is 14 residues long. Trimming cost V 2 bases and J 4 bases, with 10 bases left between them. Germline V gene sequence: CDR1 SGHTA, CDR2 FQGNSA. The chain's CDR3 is CASSLWDTSDTQYF. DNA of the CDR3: TGTGCCAGCAGCTTATGGGACACATCAGATACGCAGTATTTT.

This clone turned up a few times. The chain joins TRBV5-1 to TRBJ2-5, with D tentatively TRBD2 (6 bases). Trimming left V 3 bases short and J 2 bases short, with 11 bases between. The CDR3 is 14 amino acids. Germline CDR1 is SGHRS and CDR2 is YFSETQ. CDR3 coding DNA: TGCGCCAGCAGCTCCGGGACTTTGCAAGAGACCCAGTACTTC. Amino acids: CASSSGTLQETQYF.

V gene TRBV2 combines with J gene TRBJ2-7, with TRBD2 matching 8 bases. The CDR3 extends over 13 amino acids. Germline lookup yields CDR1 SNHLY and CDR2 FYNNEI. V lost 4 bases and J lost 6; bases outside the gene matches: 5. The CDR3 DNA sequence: TGTGCCAGCAGTGGGCTAGCGGGCCCCGAGCAGTACTTC. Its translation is CASSGLAGPEQYF.

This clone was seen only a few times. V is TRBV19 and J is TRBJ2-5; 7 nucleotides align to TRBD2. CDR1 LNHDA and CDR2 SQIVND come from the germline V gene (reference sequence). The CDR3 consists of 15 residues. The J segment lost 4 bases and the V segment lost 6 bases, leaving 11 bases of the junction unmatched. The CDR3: CASRSLRGGGETQYF. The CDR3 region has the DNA TGTGCCAGTAGGTCTCTCCGGGGCGGGGGAGAGACCCAGTACTTC.

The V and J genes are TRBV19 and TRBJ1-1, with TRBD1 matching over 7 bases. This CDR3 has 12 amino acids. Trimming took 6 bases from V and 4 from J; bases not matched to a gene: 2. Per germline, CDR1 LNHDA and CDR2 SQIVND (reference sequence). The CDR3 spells CASRTGSTEAFF. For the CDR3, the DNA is TGTGCCAGTAGGACAGGGAGCACTGAAGCTTTCTTT.

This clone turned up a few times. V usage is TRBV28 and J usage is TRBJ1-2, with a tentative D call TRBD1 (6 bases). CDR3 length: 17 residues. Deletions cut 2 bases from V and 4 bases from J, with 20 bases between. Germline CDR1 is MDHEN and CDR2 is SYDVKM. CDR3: CASSLQGNLILRYGYTF. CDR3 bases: TGTGCCAGCAGTTTACAGGGGAACCTTATCCTACGCTATGGCTACACCTTC.

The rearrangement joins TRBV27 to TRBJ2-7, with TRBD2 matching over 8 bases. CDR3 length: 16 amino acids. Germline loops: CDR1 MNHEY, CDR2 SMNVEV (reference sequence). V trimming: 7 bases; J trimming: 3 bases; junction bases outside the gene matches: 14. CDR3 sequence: CASTRASGLPRYEQYF. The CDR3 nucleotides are TGTGCCAGCACGCGGGCTAGCGGGCTACCACGCTACGAGCAGTACTTC.

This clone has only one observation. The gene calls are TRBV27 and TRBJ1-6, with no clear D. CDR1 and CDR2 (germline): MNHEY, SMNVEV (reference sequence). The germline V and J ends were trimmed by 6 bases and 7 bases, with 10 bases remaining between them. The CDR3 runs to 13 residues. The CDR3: CASRLEFNSPLHF. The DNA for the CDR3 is TGTGCCAGCAGATTGGAGTTCAATTCACCCCTCCACTTT.

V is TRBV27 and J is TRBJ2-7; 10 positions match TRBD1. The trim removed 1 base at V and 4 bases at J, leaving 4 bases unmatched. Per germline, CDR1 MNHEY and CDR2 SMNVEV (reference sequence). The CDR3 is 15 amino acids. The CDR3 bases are TGTGCCAGCAGTTTATTTGGACAGGGGGAATACGAGCAGTACTTC. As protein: CASSLFGQGEYEQYF.

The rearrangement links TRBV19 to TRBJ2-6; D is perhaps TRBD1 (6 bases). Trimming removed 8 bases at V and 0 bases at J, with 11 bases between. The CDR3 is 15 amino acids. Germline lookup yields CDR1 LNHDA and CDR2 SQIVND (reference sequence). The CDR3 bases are TGTGCCAGTCGGGACATAAGCTCTGGGGCCAACGTCCTGACTTTC. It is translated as CASRDISSGANVLTF.

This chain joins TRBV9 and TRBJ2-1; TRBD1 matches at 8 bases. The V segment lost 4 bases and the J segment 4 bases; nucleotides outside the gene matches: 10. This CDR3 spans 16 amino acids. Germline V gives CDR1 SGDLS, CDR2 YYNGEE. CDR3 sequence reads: CASSKGSGQVYNEQFF. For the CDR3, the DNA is TGTGCCAGCAGCAAGGGATCGGGACAGGTATACAATGAGCAGTTCTTC.

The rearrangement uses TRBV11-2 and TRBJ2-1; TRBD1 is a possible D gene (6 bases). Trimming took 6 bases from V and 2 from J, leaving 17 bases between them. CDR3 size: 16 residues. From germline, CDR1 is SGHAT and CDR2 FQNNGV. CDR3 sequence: CASRGAPGGAYNEQFF. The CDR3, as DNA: TGTGCCAGCAGGGGGGCTCCTGGCGGAGCCTACAATGAGCAGTTCTTC. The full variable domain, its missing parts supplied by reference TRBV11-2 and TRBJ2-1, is EAGVAQSPRYKIIEKRQSVAFWCNPISGHATLYWYQQILGQGPKLLIQFQNNGVVDDSQLPKDRFSAERLKGVDSTLKIQPAKLEDSAVYLCASRGAPGGAYNEQFFGPGTRLTVL.

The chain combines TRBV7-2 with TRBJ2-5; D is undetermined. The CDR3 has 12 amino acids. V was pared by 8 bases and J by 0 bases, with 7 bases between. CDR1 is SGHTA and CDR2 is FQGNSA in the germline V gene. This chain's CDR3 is CASGQYQETQYF. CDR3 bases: TGTGCCAGCGGGCAGTACCAAGAGACCCAGTACTTC.

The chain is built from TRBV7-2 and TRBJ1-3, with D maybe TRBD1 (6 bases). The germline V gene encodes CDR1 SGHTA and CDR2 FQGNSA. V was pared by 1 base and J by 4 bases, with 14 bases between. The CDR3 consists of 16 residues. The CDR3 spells CASSLVPAGAGNTIYF. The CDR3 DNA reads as TGTGCCAGCAGCTTAGTTCCCGCGGGGGCCGGAAACACCATATATTTT. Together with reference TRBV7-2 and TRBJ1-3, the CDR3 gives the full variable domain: GAGVSQSPSNKVTEKGKDVELRCDPISGHTALYWYRQSLGQGLEFLIYFQGNSAPDKSGLPSDRFSAERTGGSVSTLTIQRTQQEDSAVYLCASSLVPAGAGNTIYFGEGSWLTVV.

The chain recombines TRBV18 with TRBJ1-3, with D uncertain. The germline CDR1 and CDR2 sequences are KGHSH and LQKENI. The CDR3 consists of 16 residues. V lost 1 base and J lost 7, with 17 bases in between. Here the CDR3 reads CASSPRLGVGVNTIYF. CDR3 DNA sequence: TGTGCCAGCTCACCACGACTGGGAGTTGGGGTGAACACCATATATTTT.

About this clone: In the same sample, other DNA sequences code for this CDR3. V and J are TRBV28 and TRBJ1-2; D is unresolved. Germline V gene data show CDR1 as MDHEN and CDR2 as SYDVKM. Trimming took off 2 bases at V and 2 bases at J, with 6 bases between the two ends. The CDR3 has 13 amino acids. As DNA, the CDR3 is TGTGCCAGCAGTTTACCACAGAACTATGGCTACACCTTC. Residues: CASSLPQNYGYTF.

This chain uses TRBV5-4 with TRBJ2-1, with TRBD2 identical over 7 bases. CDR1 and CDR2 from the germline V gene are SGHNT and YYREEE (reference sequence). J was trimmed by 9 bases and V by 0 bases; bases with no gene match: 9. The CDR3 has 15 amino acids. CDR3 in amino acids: CASSLDGLGEGEQFF. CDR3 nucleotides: TGTGCCAGCAGCTTGGACGGTTTGGGGGAGGGTGAGCAGTTCTTC.

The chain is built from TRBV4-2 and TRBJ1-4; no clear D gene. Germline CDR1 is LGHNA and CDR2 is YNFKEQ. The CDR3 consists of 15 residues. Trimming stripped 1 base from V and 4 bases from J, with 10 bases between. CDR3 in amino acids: CASSQGPDFNEKLFF. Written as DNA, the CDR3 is TGTGCCAGCAGCCAAGGTCCGGACTTTAATGAAAAACTGTTTTTT.

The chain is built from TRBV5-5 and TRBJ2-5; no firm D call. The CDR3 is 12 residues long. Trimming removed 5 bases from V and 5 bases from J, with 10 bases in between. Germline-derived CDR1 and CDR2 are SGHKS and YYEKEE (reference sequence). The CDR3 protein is CASSSSRETQYF. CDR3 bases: TGTGCCAGCAGTTCATCGAGGGAGACCCAGTACTTC. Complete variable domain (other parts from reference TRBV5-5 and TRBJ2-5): DAGVTQSPTHLIKTRGQQVTLRCSPISGHKSVSWYQQVLGQGPQFIFQYYEKEERGRGNFPDRFSARQFPNYSSELNVNALLLGDSALYLCASSSSRETQYFGPGTRLLVL.

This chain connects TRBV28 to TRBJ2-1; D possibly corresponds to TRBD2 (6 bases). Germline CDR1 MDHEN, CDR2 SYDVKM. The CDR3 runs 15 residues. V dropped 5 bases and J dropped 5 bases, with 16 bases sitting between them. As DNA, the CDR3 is TGTGCCAGCAGTGCCCCCGGGGGAACCAACAATGAGCAGTTCTTC. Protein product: CASSAPGGTNNEQFF.

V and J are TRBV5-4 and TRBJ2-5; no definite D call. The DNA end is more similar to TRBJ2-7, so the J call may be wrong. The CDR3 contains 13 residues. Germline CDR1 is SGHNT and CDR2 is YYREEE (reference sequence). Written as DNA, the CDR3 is TGTGCCAGCAGCTCCGCGCGGCTCCACGAGCAGTACTTC. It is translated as CASSSARLHEQYF.